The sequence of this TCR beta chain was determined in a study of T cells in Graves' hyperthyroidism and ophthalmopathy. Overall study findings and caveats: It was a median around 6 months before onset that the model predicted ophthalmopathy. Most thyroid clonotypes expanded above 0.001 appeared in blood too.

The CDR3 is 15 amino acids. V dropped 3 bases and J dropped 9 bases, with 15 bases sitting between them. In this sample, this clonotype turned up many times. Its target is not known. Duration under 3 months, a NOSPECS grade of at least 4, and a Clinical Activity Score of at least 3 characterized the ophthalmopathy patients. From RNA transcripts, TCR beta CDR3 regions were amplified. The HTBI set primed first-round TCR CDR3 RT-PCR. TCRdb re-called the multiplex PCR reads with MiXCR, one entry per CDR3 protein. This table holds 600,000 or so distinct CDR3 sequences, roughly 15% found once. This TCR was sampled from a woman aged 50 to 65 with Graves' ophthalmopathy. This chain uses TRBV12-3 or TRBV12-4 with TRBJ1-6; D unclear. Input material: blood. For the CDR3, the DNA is TGTGCCAGCAGTTTGTACACAAGTAGCGGTTCACCCCTCCACTTT. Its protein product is CASSLYTSSGSPLHF.